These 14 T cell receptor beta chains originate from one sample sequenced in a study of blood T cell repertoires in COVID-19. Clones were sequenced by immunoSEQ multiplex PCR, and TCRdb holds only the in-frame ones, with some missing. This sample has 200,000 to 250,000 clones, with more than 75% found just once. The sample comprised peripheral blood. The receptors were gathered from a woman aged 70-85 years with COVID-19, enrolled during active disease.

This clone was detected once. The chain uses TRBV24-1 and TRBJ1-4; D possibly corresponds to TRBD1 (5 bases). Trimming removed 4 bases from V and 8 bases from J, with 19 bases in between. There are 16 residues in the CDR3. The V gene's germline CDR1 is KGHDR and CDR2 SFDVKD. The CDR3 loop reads CATSDPGFTGDEKLFF. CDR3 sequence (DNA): TGTGCCACCAGTGACCCCGGGTTTACGGGGGACGAAAAACTGTTTTTT.

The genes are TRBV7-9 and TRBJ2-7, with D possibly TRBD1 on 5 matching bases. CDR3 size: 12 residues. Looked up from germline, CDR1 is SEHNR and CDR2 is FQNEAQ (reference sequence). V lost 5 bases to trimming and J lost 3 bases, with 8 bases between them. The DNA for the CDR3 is TGTGCCAGCAGCCGACAGAACTACGAGCAGTACTTC. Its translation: CASSRQNYEQYF.

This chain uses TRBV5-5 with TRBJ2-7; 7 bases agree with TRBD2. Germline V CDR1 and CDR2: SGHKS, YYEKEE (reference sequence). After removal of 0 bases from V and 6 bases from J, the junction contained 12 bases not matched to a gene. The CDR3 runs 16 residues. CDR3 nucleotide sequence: TGTGCCAGCAGCTTGGCCCTAGCGGCCACAAAAGGCGAGCAGTACTTC. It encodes CASSLALAATKGEQYF. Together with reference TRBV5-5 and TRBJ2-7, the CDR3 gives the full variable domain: DAGVTQSPTHLIKTRGQQVTLRCSPISGHKSVSWYQQVLGQGPQFIFQYYEKEERGRGNFPDRFSARQFPNYSSELNVNALLLGDSALYLCASSLALAATKGEQYFGPGTRLTVT.

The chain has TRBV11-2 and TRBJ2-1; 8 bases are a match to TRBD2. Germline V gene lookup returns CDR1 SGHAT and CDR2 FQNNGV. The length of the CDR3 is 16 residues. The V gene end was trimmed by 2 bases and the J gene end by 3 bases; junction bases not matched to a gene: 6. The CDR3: CASSLRGGGYYNEQFF. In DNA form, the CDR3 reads TGTGCCAGCAGCTTACGGGGGGGAGGCTACTACAATGAGCAGTTCTTC.

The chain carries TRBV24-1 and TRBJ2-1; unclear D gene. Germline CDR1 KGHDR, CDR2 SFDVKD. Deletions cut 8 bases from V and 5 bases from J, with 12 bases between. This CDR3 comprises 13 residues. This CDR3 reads CATTDFRNNEQFF. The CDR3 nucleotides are TGTGCCACCACAGACTTCCGAAACAATGAGCAGTTCTTC.

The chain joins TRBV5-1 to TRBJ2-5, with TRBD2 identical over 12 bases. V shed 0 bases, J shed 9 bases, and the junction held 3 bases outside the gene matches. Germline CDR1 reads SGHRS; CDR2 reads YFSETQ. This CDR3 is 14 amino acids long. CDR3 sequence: CASSLGLAGVAQYF. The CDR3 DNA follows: TGCGCCAGCAGCTTGGGACTAGCGGGAGTAGCCCAGTACTTC.

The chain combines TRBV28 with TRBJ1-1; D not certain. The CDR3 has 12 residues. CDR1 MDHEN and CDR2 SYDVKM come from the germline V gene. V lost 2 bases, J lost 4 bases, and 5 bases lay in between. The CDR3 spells CASSLLVTEAFF. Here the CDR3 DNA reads TGTGCCAGCAGTTTACTAGTCACTGAAGCTTTCTTT.

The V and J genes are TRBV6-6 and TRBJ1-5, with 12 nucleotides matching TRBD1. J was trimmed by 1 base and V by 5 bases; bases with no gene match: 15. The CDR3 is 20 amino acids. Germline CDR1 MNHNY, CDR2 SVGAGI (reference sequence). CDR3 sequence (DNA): TGTGCCAGCAGTCCACCTCGCCGGGACAGGGGGCCCAACAGCAATCAGCCCCAGCATTTT. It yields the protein CASSPPRRDRGPNSNQPQHF.

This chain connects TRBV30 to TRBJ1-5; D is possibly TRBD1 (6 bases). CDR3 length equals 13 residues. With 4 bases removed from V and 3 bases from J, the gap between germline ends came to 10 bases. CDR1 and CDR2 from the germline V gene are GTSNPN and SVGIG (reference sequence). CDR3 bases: TGTGCCTGGAACAGGGATGACAATCAGCCCCAGCATTTT. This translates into CAWNRDDNQPQHF.

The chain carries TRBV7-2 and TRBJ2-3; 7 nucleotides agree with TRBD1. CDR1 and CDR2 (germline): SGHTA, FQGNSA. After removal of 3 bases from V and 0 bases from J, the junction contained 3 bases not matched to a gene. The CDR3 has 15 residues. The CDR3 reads CASSFGQASTDTQYF. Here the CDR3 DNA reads TGTGCCAGCAGCTTTGGACAGGCCAGCACAGATACGCAGTATTTT.

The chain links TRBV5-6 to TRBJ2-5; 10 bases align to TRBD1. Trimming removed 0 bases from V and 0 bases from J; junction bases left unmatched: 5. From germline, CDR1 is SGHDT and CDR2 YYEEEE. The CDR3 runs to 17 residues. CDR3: CASSLEGQGSHQETQYF. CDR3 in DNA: TGTGCCAGCAGCTTGGAGGGACAGGGGTCCCACCAAGAGACCCAGTACTTC.

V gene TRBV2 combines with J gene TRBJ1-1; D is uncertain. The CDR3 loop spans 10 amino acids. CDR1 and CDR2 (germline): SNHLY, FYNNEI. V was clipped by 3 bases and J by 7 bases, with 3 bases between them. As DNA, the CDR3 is TGTGCCAGCAGTGACCGTGAAGCTTTCTTT. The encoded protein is CASSDREAFF.

The CDR3 loop is CASTGDRRTDTQYF. The CDR3 nucleotides are TGTGCCAGCACCGGGGACAGGCGCACAGATACGCAGTATTTT. J is TRBJ2-3 and V is TRBV6-5; 8 bases map to TRBD1. Per the germline V gene, CDR1 is MNHEY and CDR2 is SVGAGI. This CDR3 spans 14 amino acids. Losses at the gene ends were 7 bases for V and 1 base for J; bases not matched to a gene: 4.

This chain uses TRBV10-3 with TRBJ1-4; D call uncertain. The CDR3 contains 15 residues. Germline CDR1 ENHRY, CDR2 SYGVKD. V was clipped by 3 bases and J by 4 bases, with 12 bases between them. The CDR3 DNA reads TGTGCCATCAGTGAACGGGGTCTGGGTAATGAAAAACTGTTTTTT. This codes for CAISERGLGNEKLFF.